The 26 T cell receptor beta chains listed next were all sequenced from one sample in a study of blood T cell repertoires in COVID-19. Some clones are missing from TCRdb's copy, which holds only in-frame ones; the method was immunoSEQ multiplex PCR. Altogether roughly 270,000 clones are present, 65% to 90% being singletons, with the ten largest covering roughly 5%. Sequenced material: peripheral blood. The origin of the receptors is a man between 45 and 60 years old with active or convalescent COVID-19.

The chain carries TRBV30 and TRBJ1-5; no clear D. The CDR3 is made up of 13 amino acids. Germline V gene lookup returns CDR1 GTSNPN and CDR2 SVGIG (reference sequence). Deletions cut 0 bases from V and 2 bases from J, with 5 bases between. The DNA for the CDR3 is TGTGCCTGGAGTGTGGCAGGCAATCAGCCCCAGCATTTT. The encoded protein is CAWSVAGNQPQHF.

This clone was counted a few times. J is TRBJ2-1 and V is TRBV7-2, with 8 positions matching TRBD2. The CDR3 is 15 amino acids. Germline-derived CDR1 and CDR2 are SGHTA and FQGNSA. With V trimmed by 4 bases and J by 6 bases, 8 bases remained unmatched. CDR3 residues: CASSYRARGVNEQFF. The CDR3 DNA is TGTGCCAGCAGCTACAGGGCGCGGGGGGTCAATGAGCAGTTCTTC.

The J gene is TRBJ1-6, the V gene TRBV18; no definite D call. The CDR3 runs to 16 residues. V lost 3 bases to trimming and J lost 7 bases, with 16 bases between them. The germline gives CDR1 KGHSH, CDR2 LQKENI. CDR3 DNA: TGTGCCAGCTCACCTTTGAGTGGGCGATCCAATTCACCCCTCCACTTT. Its translation: CASSPLSGRSNSPLHF. Variable domain in full (rest from reference TRBV18 and TRBJ1-6): NAGVMQNPRHLVRRRGQEARLRCSPMKGHSHVYWYRQLPEEGLKFMVYLQKENIIDESGMPKERFSAEFPKEGPSILRIQQVVRGDSAAYFCASSPLSGRSNSPLHFGNGTRLTVT.

The genes are TRBV10-3 and TRBJ1-5, with D hard to call. CDR3 length equals 14 residues. Trimming removed 0 bases from V and 4 bases from J, with 7 bases in between. Germline CDR1 is ENHRY and CDR2 is SYGVKD. The CDR3 DNA reads TGTGCCATCAGTGAGTCTGCGAAAAATCAGCCCCAGCATTTT. Encoded protein: CAISESAKNQPQHF.

The J gene is TRBJ2-1, the V gene TRBV11-2; 10 bases line up with TRBD1. V was clipped by 7 bases and J by 7 bases; unmatched bases: 7. Germline values: CDR1 SGHAT, CDR2 FQNNGV. The length of the CDR3 is 14 residues. This CDR3 is CASKRQGAGNEQFF. DNA of the CDR3: TGTGCCAGCAAACGACAGGGGGCCGGTAATGAGCAGTTCTTC.

The chain joins TRBV10-2 to TRBJ2-2; 9 bases line up with TRBD2. Germline CDR1 is WSHSY and CDR2 is SAAADI. V was pared by 8 bases and J by 1 base, with 8 bases of the junction left unmatched. The CDR3 contains 16 residues. CDR3 sequence: CASVSGSSGNTGELFF. The CDR3 DNA reads as TGCGCCAGCGTTAGCGGGAGTTCGGGGAACACCGGGGAGCTGTTTTTT.

This sequence joins TRBV11-3 and TRBJ2-2; D gene unclear. The CDR3 length is 13 residues. Germline values: CDR1 SGHNT, CDR2 YENEEA. V was shortened by 0 bases and J by 6 bases, with 5 bases between the two germline ends. CDR3 sequence: CASSLDSSGELFF. The CDR3 DNA is TGTGCCAGCAGCTTAGATTCATCCGGGGAGCTGTTTTTT.

The chain carries TRBV9 and TRBJ2-5; D is uncertain. Germline lookup yields CDR1 SGDLS and CDR2 YYNGEE. V gave up 4 bases and J gave up 5 bases, with 15 bases separating them. CDR3 length equals 14 residues. Here the CDR3 reads CASSPGPIRETQYF. The CDR3 DNA sequence: TGTGCCAGCAGCCCAGGCCCCATCCGGGAGACCCAGTACTTC.

V is TRBV2 and J is TRBJ2-3; the match to TRBD2 covers 12 bases. This CDR3 comprises 14 residues. After removal of 2 bases from V and 7 bases from J, the junction contained 1 base not matched to a gene. Germline-derived CDR1 and CDR2 are SNHLY and FYNNEI. CDR3 residues: CASSELAGGYTQYF. DNA for the CDR3: TGTGCCAGCAGTGAACTAGCGGGAGGGTATACGCAGTATTTT. The full variable domain, rest sourced from reference TRBV2 and TRBJ2-3, is EPEVTQTPSHQVTQMGQEVILRCVPISNHLYFYWYRQILGQKVEFLVSFYNNEISEKSEIFDDQFSVERPDGSNFTLKIRSTKLEDSAMYFCASSELAGGYTQYFGPGTRLTVL.

This clone was counted a single time. The rearrangement uses TRBV5-6 and TRBJ2-5, with D possibly matching TRBD2 (5 bases). The CDR3 loop spans 14 amino acids. Germline values: CDR1 SGHDT, CDR2 YYEEEE. V was clipped by 0 bases and J by 5 bases, with 11 bases between them. The CDR3 region is CASSLARGLETQYF. For the CDR3, the DNA is TGTGCCAGCAGCTTGGCCCGGGGTCTGGAGACCCAGTACTTC.

The chain uses TRBV4-1 and TRBJ1-4; D remains unclear. Per germline, CDR1 MGHRA and CDR2 YSYEKL. The CDR3 is 19 amino acids. Trimming pared 0 bases from V and 0 bases from J, leaving 17 bases between. The CDR3 loop is CASSQESRSAGTTNEKLFF. The CDR3 DNA follows: TGCGCCAGCAGCCAAGAGTCCAGGAGTGCGGGGACAACTAATGAAAAACTGTTTTTT.

This clone was observed once. The V gene is TRBV5-4, the J gene TRBJ2-2; 8 nucleotides match TRBD2. The CDR3 is 17 amino acids. The junction had 14 bases not matched to a gene; V was cut back by 4 bases and J by 6 bases. Germline loops: CDR1 SGHNT, CDR2 YYREEE (reference sequence). As DNA, the CDR3 is TGTGCCAGCAGCCGGGGTTTGGGACTAGTCGTTGCCGGGGAGCTGTTTTTT. The encoded protein is CASSRGLGLVVAGELFF.

This clone was observed a single time. This chain uses TRBV3-1 (or the pseudogene TRBV3-2) with TRBJ1-6; no firm D call. CDR1 is LGHDT and CDR2 is YNNKEL in the germline V gene (reference sequence). The CDR3 loop spans 15 amino acids. V was shortened by 0 bases and J by 7 bases, with 10 bases between the two germline ends. For the CDR3, the DNA is TGTGCCAGCAGCCAAGAAGGTTTACAGAATTCACCCCTCCACTTT. It yields the protein CASSQEGLQNSPLHF.

This clone was counted once. V gene TRBV5-6 combines with J gene TRBJ1-5, with TRBD1 matching over 7 bases. With V trimmed by 3 bases and J by 1 base, 4 bases remained unmatched. This CDR3 has 15 amino acids. Germline V CDR1 and CDR2: SGHDT, YYEEEE. The CDR3, as DNA: TGTGCCAGCAGCTCACAGGGGTACAGCAATCAGCCCCAGCATTTT. This gives the protein CASSSQGYSNQPQHF.

This chain links TRBV28 with TRBJ2-5; D gene uncertain. The ends were cut back, 4 bases at V and 4 bases at J, with 13 bases in the middle. The CDR3 runs to 14 residues. Germline V gene data show CDR1 as MDHEN and CDR2 as SYDVKM. CDR3 coding DNA: TGTGCCAGCAGTTCGTTCCAGGTCCGAGAGACCCAGTACTTC. This encodes CASSSFQVRETQYF.

The chain recombines TRBV13 with TRBJ2-5, with TRBD2 identical over 12 bases. This CDR3 is 15 amino acids long. The J segment lost 9 bases and the V segment lost 4 bases, leaving 9 bases of the junction unmatched. Germline CDR1 PRHDT, CDR2 FYEKMQ (reference sequence). This CDR3 reads CASSSLAGGEVAQYF. The CDR3 coding sequence is TGTGCCAGCAGCTCACTAGCGGGAGGCGAGGTGGCCCAGTACTTC.

This chain connects TRBV11-2 to TRBJ2-4; D is possibly TRBD2 (6 bases). Germline CDR1 and CDR2: SGHAT and FQNNGV. CDR3 size: 16 residues. V was clipped by 5 bases and J by 0 bases, with 14 bases between them. The CDR3 coding sequence is TGTGCCAGCAGCCCCCTTAGCGGACTAGCCAAAAACATTCAGTACTTC. Its protein product is CASSPLSGLAKNIQYF. Combining the CDR3 with reference TRBV11-2 and TRBJ2-4 gives the whole variable domain EAGVAQSPRYKIIEKRQSVAFWCNPISGHATLYWYQQILGQGPKLLIQFQNNGVVDDSQLPKDRFSAERLKGVDSTLKIQPAKLEDSAVYLCASSPLSGLAKNIQYFGAGTRLSVL.

CDR3 nucleotides: TGTGCCACCAGTGAATCGACAGGAGAAGCTTTCTTT. Translated, it gives CATSESTGEAFF. The rearrangement joins TRBV24-1 to TRBJ1-1; tentatively, D is TRBD1 (6 bases). There are 12 residues in the CDR3. Germline loops: CDR1 KGHDR, CDR2 SFDVKD. With 4 bases removed from V and 8 bases from J, the gap between germline ends came to 10 bases.

The chain links TRBV15 to TRBJ1-4; no clear D. V shed 1 base and J shed 4 bases, with 7 bases lying between them. The V gene's germline CDR1 is LNHNV and CDR2 YYDKDF (reference sequence). The CDR3 runs 14 residues. The CDR3 loop is CATSRVQFNEKLFF. The CDR3 bases are TGTGCCACCAGCAGAGTCCAGTTTAATGAAAAACTGTTTTTT.

The V gene is TRBV7-8, the J gene TRBJ1-1; tentatively, D is TRBD1 (6 bases). In germline, CDR1 is SGHVS, CDR2 FQNEAQ. The V end lost 3 bases, the J end lost 4 bases, and 12 bases lay between the germline ends. The CDR3 is 14 residues long. The CDR3 loop reads CASSFSRGSTEAFF. The CDR3 DNA reads TGTGCCAGCAGCTTCTCGAGGGGGAGCACTGAAGCTTTCTTT.

V gene TRBV24-1 combines with J gene TRBJ2-7; TRBD2 agrees at 7 bases. This CDR3 spans 20 amino acids. With 1 base clipped from V and 3 bases from J, the junction kept 20 bases outside the gene matches. The germline V gene encodes CDR1 KGHDR and CDR2 SFDVKD. CDR3: CATSDLVFGPEAGRGYEQYF. The CDR3 DNA reads TGTGCCACCAGTGATTTAGTTTTTGGTCCAGAAGCAGGGAGGGGCTACGAGCAGTACTTC.

The rearrangement uses TRBV29-1 and TRBJ1-2; TRBD1 agrees at 7 bases. This CDR3 is built from 13 residues. J gave up 0 bases and V 7 bases, and 5 bases lay outside the gene matches. Germline V lookup: CDR1 SQVTM, CDR2 ANQGSEA. In DNA, the CDR3 is TGCAGCGCCCGGGACAGAGCTAACTATGGCTACACCTTC. Amino acids: CSARDRANYGYTF.

As DNA, the CDR3 is TGTGCCAGCAGCCAATATAGGACAGGGGATAATTCACCCCTCCACTTT. Translating it yields CASSQYRTGDNSPLHF. The chain employs TRBV14 and TRBJ1-6; 9 positions agree with TRBD1. Germline trimming cut 2 bases from V and 5 bases from J; bases unmatched to any gene: 4. This CDR3 comprises 16 residues. Per the germline V gene, CDR1 is SGHDN and CDR2 is FVKESK.

The chain links TRBV6-6 to TRBJ2-2; D gene unclear. V dropped 7 bases and J dropped 0 bases, with 9 bases sitting between them. CDR3 length: 14 residues. In germline, CDR1 is MNHNY, CDR2 SVGAGI (reference sequence). The CDR3 here is CASKADSNTGELFF. CDR3 in DNA: TGTGCCAGCAAAGCCGACTCGAACACCGGGGAGCTGTTTTTT.

This clone was counted between two and nine times. The chain carries TRBV7-2 and TRBJ1-5, with a possible D match to TRBD1 (5 bases). V was pared by 6 bases and J by 0 bases, with 15 bases between. This CDR3 is 16 amino acids long. CDR1 SGHTA and CDR2 FQGNSA come from the germline V gene. CDR3 protein: CASSFGGADSNQPQHF. Here the CDR3 DNA reads TGTGCCAGCAGTTTTGGAGGGGCCGATAGCAATCAGCCCCAGCATTTT.

V and J are TRBV20-1 and TRBJ2-7; 7 bases match TRBD1. This CDR3 comprises 11 residues. The J segment lost 5 bases and the V segment lost 5 bases, leaving 3 bases of the junction unmatched. Germline V gene sequence: CDR1 DFQATT, CDR2 SNEGSKA (reference sequence). The CDR3 nucleotides are TGCAGTGCTCCGACAGGGAACGAGCAGTACTTC. This sequence encodes CSAPTGNEQYF.